The T cell receptor (beta chain) described here comes from a study of cytomegalovirus exposure and HLA in healthy donors. In this sample, this clone turned up a few times. This CDR3 has 15 residues. Trimming shortened V by 6 bases and J by 8 bases, and 22 bases separated the two germline ends. Germline lookup yields CDR1 MNHEY and CDR2 SMNVEV (reference sequence). The PCR made use of 60 Vbeta and 13 Jbeta primers. Using immunoSEQ multiplex PCR, the repertoire was profiled, and TCRdb retains in-frame clones only, with some absent. Among 100,000 to 150,000 clones, around three quarters were seen once, and the ten largest hold around 3%.

The TCR originated in a male donor in good health and CMV-seronegative. The sequencing sample was made of PBMCs. The genes are TRBV27 and TRBJ1-2; TRBD1 might be the D (5 bases). CDR3 region: CASSQFGGSVWGYTF. In DNA, the CDR3 is TGTGCCAGCAGCCAGTTCGGGGGTAGCGTTTGGGGCTACACCTTC.